The subject of this entry is one T cell receptor (beta chain). Its antigen specificity is not known. No quality values exist for individual bases; no much larger clone is one base distant. V trim: 7 bases; J trim: 6 bases; unmatched bases: 9. The CDR3 sequence holds 15 residues, the cysteine and phenylalanine included. Solely the CDR3 DNA is kept, with 45 bases framed from the first base. The germline V gene (reference sequence) gives CDR1 as LNHDA and CDR2 as SQIVND. The data were obtained in a study of blood T cell repertoires in COVID-19 (dated by TCRdb to about 2020). About the full investigation: The collaborator samples originated in the United States, Italy and Spain and spanned the acute and convalescent phases of COVID-19. The repertoires were made available in a free public database intended to serve as a resource for research on the immune response to SARS-CoV-2. The prospective study material was composed of cDNA or gDNA derived from T cells, B-cell-depleted T cells, or PBMCs. A de-identified subject ID, COVID-19 status, age in years and sex were almost always included in the sample metadata. Subjects who had been exposed to COVID-19, were actively infected with it, or had recovered from it provided the deeply sampled blood TCRbeta repertoires that made up the dataset. Samples were obtained from the ongoing ImmuneRACE study (first 160 participants) and from 950 to 1,500 subjects provided by 6 global collaborators. HLA class I and class II types, where available, came from metadata supplied by the sample provider rather than from assay-based typing.

Each collaborating institution followed its own protocols to collect whole blood in K2EDTA tubes. For TCRbeta analysis, collaborator samples were shipped as frozen whole blood, as isolated PBMCs, or as DNA extracted from either sample type. The immunoSEQ Assay, a bias-controlled multiplex PCR, was used to amplify TCRbeta CDR3 regions from genomic DNA. Per the original workflow: The number of nucleated cells in each sample was estimated from the amplification of reference gene primers within the assay. To quantify the absolute abundance of each unique TCRbeta CDR3 rearrangement, sequence reads were collapsed and filtered. For each sample, productive Simpson clonality was calculated by taking the square root of Simpson's diversity index across productive rearrangements. The table was pulled from immuneACCESS by TCRdb, which kept in-frame rearrangements only. Such tables lose some clones; where checked, under half of the loss comes from unresolved V genes, and the rest has no known cause. V, J and clone size are taken as reported in that table, and D and trimming were inferred from the DNA itself. Here the sample has about 67,000 clones; less than 90% occur a single time. The top ten clonotypes cover about 4.4% of the sample.

On the study overall, not on this receptor specifically: The amount of clinical and demographic metadata varied by source and participant and was provided uncurated.

Here the chain combines TRBV19 and TRBJ2-2, with 9 central nucleotides matching TRBD1. The specimen sequenced was peripheral blood. The source of this sequence is a man between 50 and 59 years old with active COVID-19. For the CDR3, the sequence is CASKEGQGFAGELFF. At the DNA level, the sequence is TGTGCCAGTAAGGAGGGACAGGGATTTGCCGGGGAGCTGTTTTTT.